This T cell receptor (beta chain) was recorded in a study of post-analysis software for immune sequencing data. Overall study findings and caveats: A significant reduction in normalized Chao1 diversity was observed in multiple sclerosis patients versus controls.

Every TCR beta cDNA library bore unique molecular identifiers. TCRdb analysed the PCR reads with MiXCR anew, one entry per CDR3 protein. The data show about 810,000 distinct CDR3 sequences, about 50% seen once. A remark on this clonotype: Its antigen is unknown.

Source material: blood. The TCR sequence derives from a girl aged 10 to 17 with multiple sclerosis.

This chain's CDR3 is CASSEMSSGQETQYF. The CDR3, as DNA: TGTGCCAGCAGTGAAATGTCTAGCGGACAAGAGACCCAGTACTTC. This sequence joins TRBV6-1 and TRBJ2-5; TRBD2 aligns across 7 bases. Germline loops: CDR1 MNHNS, CDR2 SASEGT. The CDR3 extends over 15 amino acids. With V trimmed by 2 bases and J by 2 bases, 5 bases remained unmatched.